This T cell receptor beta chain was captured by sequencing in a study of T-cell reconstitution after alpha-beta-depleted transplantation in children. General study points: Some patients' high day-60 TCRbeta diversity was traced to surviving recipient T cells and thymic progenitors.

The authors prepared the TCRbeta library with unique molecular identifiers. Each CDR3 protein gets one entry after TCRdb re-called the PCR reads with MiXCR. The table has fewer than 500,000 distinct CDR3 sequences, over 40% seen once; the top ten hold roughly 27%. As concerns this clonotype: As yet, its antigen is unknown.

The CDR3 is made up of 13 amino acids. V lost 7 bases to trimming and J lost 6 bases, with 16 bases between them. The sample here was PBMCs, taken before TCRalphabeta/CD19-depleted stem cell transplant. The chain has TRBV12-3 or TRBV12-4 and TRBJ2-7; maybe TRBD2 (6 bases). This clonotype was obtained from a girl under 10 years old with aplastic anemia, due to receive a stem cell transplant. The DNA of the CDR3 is TGTGCCAGCAACCGAAAGGGAGCGGGCGAGCAGTACTTC. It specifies CASNRKGAGEQYF.